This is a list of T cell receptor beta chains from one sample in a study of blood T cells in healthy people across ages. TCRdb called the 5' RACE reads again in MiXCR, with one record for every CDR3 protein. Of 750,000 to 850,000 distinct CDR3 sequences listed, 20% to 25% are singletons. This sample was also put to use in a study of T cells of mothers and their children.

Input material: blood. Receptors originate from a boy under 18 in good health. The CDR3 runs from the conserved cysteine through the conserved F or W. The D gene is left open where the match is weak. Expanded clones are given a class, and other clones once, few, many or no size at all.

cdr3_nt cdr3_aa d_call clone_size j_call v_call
TGTGCCAGCAGCCAAGGGGGATTTACCCAGTACTTC CASSQGGFTQYF - few TRBJ2-5 TRBV14
TGTGCCAGCAGTTACGATCGCTTAAGGAGGGGGGTATCCTACGAGCAGTACTTC CASSYDRLRRGVSYEQYF - - TRBJ2-7 TRBV6-6
TGTGCCAGCAGCTTGTTGACAGGTCGAGGAGAGACCCAGTACTTC CASSLLTGRGETQYF - few TRBJ2-5 TRBV5-5
TGCGCCAGCAGCCAAGCTAGCGGGAGCCGGAATGAGCAGTTCTTC CASSQASGSRNEQFF TRBD2 few TRBJ2-1 TRBV4-1
TGCAGCGTCCCAACCGGGGGAAATAATGAAAAACTGTTTTTT CSVPTGGNNEKLFF - few TRBJ1-4 TRBV29-1
TGTGCCAGTAGTAGACTAGGCGCAACAGATACGCAGTATTTT CASSRLGATDTQYF - - TRBJ2-3 TRBV19
TGTGCCACCAGCAGAGACGGAAACTATGGCTACACCTTC CATSRDGNYGYTF - few TRBJ1-2 TRBV15
TGTGCCAGCAGCTCCCTCCACATCCTACGGGGTGAAAAACTGTTTTTT CASSSLHILRGEKLFF - - TRBJ1-4 TRBV7-8
TGCGCCAGCAGCTTGGGGGTTAGCGGGAGGTCTTCCTACGAGCAGTACTTC CASSLGVSGRSSYEQYF TRBD2 few TRBJ2-7 TRBV5-1
TGTGCCAGCAGCTTGTTATCGAGTGAAAAACTGTTTTTT CASSLLSSEKLFF - - TRBJ1-4 TRBV5-5
TGTGCCAGCAGTTACAAGCGGGGGGATAGCACAGATACGCAGTATTTT CASSYKRGDSTDTQYF TRBD2 few TRBJ2-3 TRBV6-2/TRBV6-3
TGTGCCAGCAGCAAACCTCCGGTCGGAGATCAGCCCCAGCATTTT CASSKPPVGDQPQHF - - TRBJ1-5 TRBV28
TGCAGCGTGAAACACAGGACATATGGCTACACCTTC CSVKHRTYGYTF - - TRBJ1-2 TRBV29-1
TGTGCCAGCAGCTTAGAGGCAGGGGATAACGAGCAGTACTTC CASSLEAGDNEQYF - - TRBJ2-7 TRBV7-8
TGCGCCAGCAGCCAAGTGGAGCGCGGGGCGCCAGATACGCAGTATTTT CASSQVERGAPDTQYF - many TRBJ2-3 TRBV4-3
TGTGCCAGCTCACCACCGGAGGGAAACTACGAGCAGTACTTC CASSPPEGNYEQYF - - TRBJ2-7 TRBV18
TGCAGTGCTAGACCGGGGCAACAGCACTATGGCTACACCTTC CSARPGQQHYGYTF - - TRBJ1-2 TRBV20-1
TGTGCCAGCTCCGGAGTTTCAGAGACCCAGTACTTC CASSGVSETQYF - - TRBJ2-5 TRBV27
TGTGCCAGCAGCTCTCGGACAGGGGAAGAGACCCAGTACTTC CASSSRTGEETQYF TRBD1 many TRBJ2-5 TRBV7-9
TGTGCCAGCAAGCAACAGGGCCCCTCTGGGGCCAACGTCCTGACTTTC CASKQQGPSGANVLTF - few TRBJ2-6 TRBV12-3/TRBV12-4
TGTGCCAGCAGTTACAGTAGTGGAGGCCTAGCCGAGCAGTACTTC CASSYSSGGLAEQYF - few TRBJ2-7 TRBV6-6
TGTGCCAGCAGCAACCGACAGGGGGACGGGTACGAGCAGTACTTC CASSNRQGDGYEQYF TRBD1 - TRBJ2-7 TRBV7-9
TGTGCCAGCAGCTTGGTACAGGGGGGGTACAATGAGCAGTTCTTC CASSLVQGGYNEQFF - few TRBJ2-1 TRBV7-2
TGCAGTGCTAGAGTACTAGCCCAAGAGACCCAGTACTTC CSARVLAQETQYF - few TRBJ2-5 TRBV20-1
TGCGCCAGCAGCCAAGATCTCCCCTTCGGGTCGGGACAGGGGACTGAAGCTTTCTTT CASSQDLPFGSGQGTEAFF TRBD1 few TRBJ1-1 TRBV4-3
TGCGCCAGCAGCTCAGAGGGACCGCAAGGAGAACTGTTTTTT CASSSEGPQGELFF - - TRBJ1-4 TRBV5-1
TGTGCCACGGCCGGGACACCTAATGAAAAACTGTTTTTT CATAGTPNEKLFF - - TRBJ1-4 TRBV24-1
TGTGCCAGCAGCCAAGATTCTGGGGAAAAACTGTTTTTT CASSQDSGEKLFF - - TRBJ1-4 TRBV4-2
TGTGCCAGCAGCCGACAGGGAGGCTGGGAGCAGTACTTC CASSRQGGWEQYF - - TRBJ2-7 TRBV27
TGTGCCAGCAGCCGACAACCTACAGCTAGCACAGATACGCAGTATTTT CASSRQPTASTDTQYF - - TRBJ2-3 TRBV7-2
TGTGCCAGCACCGCAAGGTTTGGGGACGGTTACAATGAGCAGTTCTTC CASTARFGDGYNEQFF - few TRBJ2-1 TRBV6-5
TGTGCCAGCAGTCCTCCGGGACAGGGATCCCACGAGCAGTACTTC CASSPPGQGSHEQYF TRBD1 - TRBJ2-7 TRBV28
TGTGCCAGCAGTGTTGGGAAATCAGATACGCAGTATTTT CASSVGKSDTQYF - - TRBJ2-3 TRBV2
TGTGCCAGCACCCCGAGGTCAGGGGTGGATCCCCCGTGGAGTTCACCCCTCCACTTT CASTPRSGVDPPWSSPLHF - - TRBJ1-6 TRBV21-1
TGTGCCAGCTCACCCGCAGAGTCCGCCAAAAACATTCAGTACTTC CASSPAESAKNIQYF - - TRBJ2-4 TRBV18
TGTGCCATCAGGGAGGGCCCGGGACAGGGTACCTACGAGCAGTACTTC CAIREGPGQGTYEQYF TRBD1 - TRBJ2-7 TRBV10-3
TGTGCCAGCAGCCAGGGGACCTCGCATTTT CASSQGTSHF - - TRBJ1-5 TRBV28
TGCAGTGCTAGAGATCCGACCGGGCTGGGTGAGCAGTTCTTC CSARDPTGLGEQFF - - TRBJ2-1 TRBV20-1
TGTGCCAGCAGCCAAGGACTGAATACGCAGTATTTT CASSQGLNTQYF - - TRBJ2-3 TRBV3-1